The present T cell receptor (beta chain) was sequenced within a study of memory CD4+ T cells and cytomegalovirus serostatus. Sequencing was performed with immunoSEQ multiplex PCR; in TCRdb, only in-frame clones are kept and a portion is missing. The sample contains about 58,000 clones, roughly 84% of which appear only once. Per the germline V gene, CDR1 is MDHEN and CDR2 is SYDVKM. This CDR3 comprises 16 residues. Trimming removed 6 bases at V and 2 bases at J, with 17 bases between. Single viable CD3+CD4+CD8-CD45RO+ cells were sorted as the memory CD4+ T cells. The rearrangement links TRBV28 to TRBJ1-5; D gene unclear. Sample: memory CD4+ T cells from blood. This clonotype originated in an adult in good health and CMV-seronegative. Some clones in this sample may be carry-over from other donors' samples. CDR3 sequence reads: CASSPFGGKRNQPQHF. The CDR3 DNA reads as TGTGCCAGCAGCCCTTTCGGTGGGAAGCGCAATCAGCCCCAGCATTTT. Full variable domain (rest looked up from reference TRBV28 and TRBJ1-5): DVKVTQSSRYLVKRTGEKVFLECVQDMDHENMFWYRQDPGLGLRLIYFSYDVKMKEKGDIPEGYSVSREKKERFSLILESASTNQTSMYLCASSPFGGKRNQPQHFGDGTRLSIL.